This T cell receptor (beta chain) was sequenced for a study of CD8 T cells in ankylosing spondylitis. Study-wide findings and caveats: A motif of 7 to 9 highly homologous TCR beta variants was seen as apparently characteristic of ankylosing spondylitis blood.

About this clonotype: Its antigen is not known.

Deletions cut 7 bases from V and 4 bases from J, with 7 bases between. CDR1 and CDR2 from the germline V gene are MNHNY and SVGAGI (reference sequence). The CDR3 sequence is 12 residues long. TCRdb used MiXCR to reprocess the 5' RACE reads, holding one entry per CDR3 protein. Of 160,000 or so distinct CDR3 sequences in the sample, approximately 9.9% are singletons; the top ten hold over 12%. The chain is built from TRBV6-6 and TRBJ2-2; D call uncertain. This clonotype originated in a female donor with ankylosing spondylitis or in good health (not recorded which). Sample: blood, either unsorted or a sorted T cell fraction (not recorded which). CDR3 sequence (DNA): TGTGCCAGCACGGCGTTCACCGGGGAGCTGTTTTTT. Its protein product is CASTAFTGELFF.